This TCR beta chain was retrieved from a study of blood T cell repertoires in COVID-19. In the study overall: Sites in the United States, Italy and Spain provided acute and convalescent COVID-19 samples. The analysed material was cDNA or gDNA that came from T cells, B-cell-depleted T cells, or PBMCs.

The method was immunoSEQ multiplex PCR; TCRdb's version includes in-frame clones alone and lacks a portion of them. The data contain tens of thousands of clones, approximately 92% of them singletons. This TCR was recovered from a man aged 25 to 40 with active or convalescent COVID-19. Material for sequencing was peripheral blood.

The CDR3 sequence: CASSFRGTSGYNEQFF. CDR3 DNA: TGTGCCAGCAGCTTCAGAGGGACTAGCGGATACAATGAGCAGTTCTTC. J is TRBJ2-1 and V is TRBV11-2; TRBD2 matches at 11 bases. V shed 3 bases, J shed 4 bases, and the junction held 5 bases outside the gene matches. CDR1 and CDR2 from the germline V gene are SGHAT and FQNNGV. This CDR3 is 16 amino acids long.